These T cell receptor beta chains were read from a single sample in a study of blood T cells in healthy people across ages. TCRdb re-called the 5' RACE reads through MiXCR, storing one row per CDR3 protein. The data contain 1.5 million to 2 million distinct CDR3 sequences, 35% to 50% of them singletons. Sequenced: blood. The receptors derive from a human donor in good health. The CDR3 runs from the conserved cysteine through the conserved F or W. The D gene is left open where the match is weak. Clone size appears in some rows only: once, few, many, or a class for an expanded clone.

CDR3 length: 20; J gene: TRBJ1-1; V gene: TRBV12-3/TRBV12-4; D gene: TRBD1; clone size: -; CDR3 DNA: TGTGCCAGCAGACGTAGACTTGGTACAGGGGCCACCCTGCAGAACACTGAAGCTTTCTTT; CDR3 protein: CASRRRLGTGATLQNTEAFF
CDR3 length: 14; J gene: TRBJ2-3; V gene: TRBV27; D gene: -; clone size: -; CDR3 DNA: TGTGCCAGTAGTTACCGGCTGTATGACGGTACGCAGTATTTT; CDR3 protein: CASSYRLYDGTQYF
CDR3 length: 13; J gene: TRBJ2-1; V gene: TRBV6-1; D gene: -; clone size: few; CDR3 DNA: TGTGCCAGCTCCCCCTCCCCTCGTCATGAGCAGTTCTTC; CDR3 protein: CASSPSPRHEQFF
CDR3 length: 14; J gene: TRBJ1-2; V gene: TRBV30; D gene: -; clone size: -; CDR3 DNA: TGTGCCCAGAAAAGGAGCCACTCTAACTATGGCTACACCTTC; CDR3 protein: CAQKRSHSNYGYTF
CDR3 length: 15; J gene: TRBJ2-7; V gene: TRBV20-1; D gene: TRBD2; clone size: -; CDR3 DNA: TGCAGTGCTGGGCCTAGCGGGGGGGCCCCCTACGAGCAGTACTTC; CDR3 protein: CSAGPSGGAPYEQYF
CDR3 length: 13; J gene: TRBJ1-2; V gene: TRBV7-2; D gene: -; clone size: once; CDR3 DNA: TGTGCCAGCAGATCGGACGGTTACTATGGCTACACCTTC; CDR3 protein: CASRSDGYYGYTF
CDR3 length: 14; J gene: TRBJ2-5; V gene: TRBV5-1; D gene: -; clone size: few; CDR3 DNA: TGCGCCAGCAGCTTAGACTTCAACCAAGAGACCCAGTACTTC; CDR3 protein: CASSLDFNQETQYF
CDR3 length: 13; J gene: TRBJ1-2; V gene: TRBV29-1; D gene: -; clone size: -; CDR3 DNA: TGCAGCGTTGAACGCCGGGAGAACTATGGCTACACCTTC; CDR3 protein: CSVERRENYGYTF
CDR3 length: 14; J gene: TRBJ1-2; V gene: TRBV5-1; D gene: -; clone size: -; CDR3 DNA: TGCGCCAGCAGCTTGGTTTCGCCAGAGGATGGCTACACCTTC; CDR3 protein: CASSLVSPEDGYTF
CDR3 length: 13; J gene: TRBJ2-7; V gene: TRBV9; D gene: -; clone size: -; CDR3 DNA: TGTGCCAGCAGCGTAGGCAAGGGATGGGAGCAGTACTTC; CDR3 protein: CASSVGKGWEQYF
CDR3 length: 15; J gene: TRBJ2-7; V gene: TRBV3-1; D gene: -; clone size: -; CDR3 DNA: TGTGCCAGCAGCCAAGAAGGGCACGTATCCTACGAGCAGTACTTC; CDR3 protein: CASSQEGHVSYEQYF
CDR3 length: 15; J gene: TRBJ2-1; V gene: TRBV27; D gene: -; clone size: -; CDR3 DNA: TGTGCCAGCAGTTTCGTAGTAAGCTCCTACAATGAGCAGTTCTTC; CDR3 protein: CASSFVVSSYNEQFF
CDR3 length: 16; J gene: TRBJ1-4; V gene: TRBV12-5; D gene: -; clone size: few; CDR3 DNA: TGTGCTAGTGGTTCCCACTACCTCTCAACTAATGAAAAACTGTTTTTT; CDR3 protein: CASGSHYLSTNEKLFF
CDR3 length: 13; J gene: TRBJ2-4; V gene: TRBV6-5; D gene: TRBD1; clone size: -; CDR3 DNA: TGTGCCAGCAGTTACGGAAGGGGGCTCCAGCAGTACTTC; CDR3 protein: CASSYGRGLQQYF
CDR3 length: 11; J gene: TRBJ2-5; V gene: TRBV6-5; D gene: -; clone size: -; CDR3 DNA: TGTGCCAGCAGTGGCGGTTCGACCCAGTACTTC; CDR3 protein: CASSGGSTQYF
CDR3 length: 13; J gene: TRBJ2-1; V gene: TRBV15; D gene: TRBD2; clone size: -; CDR3 DNA: TGTGCCACGAGACTAGCGGGGGGGCCCGTGGGGTTCTTC; CDR3 protein: CATRLAGGPVGFF
CDR3 length: 17; J gene: TRBJ2-3; V gene: TRBV10-3; D gene: TRBD1; clone size: few; CDR3 DNA: TGTGCCATCAGTGATCCTAGACAGGGGGCGAAAACAGATACGCAGTATTTT; CDR3 protein: CAISDPRQGAKTDTQYF
CDR3 length: 15; J gene: TRBJ2-3; V gene: TRBV12-3/TRBV12-4; D gene: TRBD2; clone size: -; CDR3 DNA: TGTGCCAGCAGTCCCGCGGGGGGCTGTGCAGATACGCAGTATTTT; CDR3 protein: CASSPAGGCADTQYF
CDR3 length: 14; J gene: TRBJ1-1; V gene: TRBV12-3/TRBV12-4; D gene: -; clone size: few; CDR3 DNA: TGTACCAGCAGTTTTGGGACTGAGTACACTGAAGCTTTCTTT; CDR3 protein: CTSSFGTEYTEAFF
CDR3 length: 17; J gene: TRBJ2-1; V gene: TRBV9; D gene: TRBD1; clone size: -; CDR3 DNA: TGTGCCAGCAGCCCTGCCAGGCGAGGGGGCGCCTCCAATGAGCAGTTCTTC; CDR3 protein: CASSPARRGGASNEQFF
CDR3 length: 14; J gene: TRBJ2-7; V gene: TRBV9; D gene: -; clone size: few; CDR3 DNA: TGTGCCAGCAGCCTTGACTTACACGATTACGAGCAGTACTTC; CDR3 protein: CASSLDLHDYEQYF
CDR3 length: 19; J gene: TRBJ1-4; V gene: TRBV6-2/TRBV6-3; D gene: -; clone size: -; CDR3 DNA: TGTGCCAGCACCGACAACGACGCCGCTTGGGGTTCGACTAATGAAAAACTGTTTTTT; CDR3 protein: CASTDNDAAWGSTNEKLFF
CDR3 length: 16; J gene: TRBJ2-1; V gene: TRBV7-3; D gene: -; clone size: -; CDR3 DNA: TGTGCCAGCAGCTTAACAGGAGGGGGCCCCTTCGATGAGCAGTTCTTC; CDR3 protein: CASSLTGGGPFDEQFF
CDR3 length: 15; J gene: TRBJ2-7; V gene: TRBV27; D gene: TRBD2; clone size: -; CDR3 DNA: TGTGCCAGCAGCGACGGGACTAGCGGCCCCTACGAGCAGTACTTC; CDR3 protein: CASSDGTSGPYEQYF
CDR3 length: 15; J gene: TRBJ2-1; V gene: TRBV27; D gene: TRBD1; clone size: -; CDR3 DNA: TGTGCCAGCAGTACCCGGGACAGGGTTTACAATGAGCAGTTCTTC; CDR3 protein: CASSTRDRVYNEQFF